This T cell receptor (beta chain) was captured by sequencing in a study of cytomegalovirus exposure and HLA in healthy donors. Remarks on this clone: Antigen unknown.

Both 60 Vbeta primers and 13 Jbeta primers went into the PCR. Clones were sequenced by immunoSEQ multiplex PCR, and TCRdb holds only the in-frame ones, with some missing. The sample lists about 94,000 clones; around 66% were seen once. The germline gives CDR1 LNHDA, CDR2 SQIVND (reference sequence). Trimming removed 7 bases from V and 10 bases from J, with 11 bases in between. The length of the CDR3 is 11 residues. General study points: Later analysis revealed greater clonal expansion in HLA-associated TCR beta chains than in equally common others. Fewer N-insertions than the 666-donor mean were reportedly shown by an Asian-associated ancestry cluster in a later analysis. The sole available immune exposure information was CMV serostatus.

Sequenced input: PBMCs. The chain joins TRBV19 to TRBJ2-1; tentatively, D is TRBD2 (6 bases). This receptor was taken from a man aged 25-40 years in good health and CMV-seronegative. CDR3 nucleotides: TGTGCCAGTACGGGCGGGAACGAGCAGTTCTTC. Its protein product is CASTGGNEQFF.